The clone carrying this T cell receptor (beta chain) came up a few times. What it binds is not known. The sample is drawn from a study of Graves' ophthalmopathy and Graves' hyperthyroidism. Findings of the study overall: A model of 13 signatures distinguished ophthalmopathy from stable hyperthyroidism at 85% to 90% sensitivity and roughly 82% specificity.

Fresh peripheral blood (approximately 10 ml) yielded the PBMCs. The authors amplified TCR beta CDR3 regions, and they did so from RNA transcripts for repertoire sequencing. The first-round RT-PCR employed HTBI primers together with the Qiagen OneStep RT-PCR kit. A multiplex PCR was then performed as the second round. TCRdb re-analysed the multiplex PCR reads in MiXCR, keeping a single row per CDR3 protein. The sample holds under 250,000 distinct CDR3 sequences, roughly 21% seen once. Trimming stripped 3 bases from V and 4 bases from J, with 9 bases between. Germline V lookup: CDR1 KGHSH, CDR2 LQKENI. The CDR3 covers 13 residues.

The clonotype comes from a woman aged 45 to 65 with Graves' ophthalmopathy. The rearrangement joins TRBV18 to TRBJ1-1; D gene uncertain. Input material: peripheral blood. The CDR3 DNA sequence: TGTGCCAGCTCACCGTCAAAGGGCACTGAAGCTTTCTTT. Its protein is CASSPSKGTEAFF.